The next 7 T cell receptor beta chains were all read from a single sample in a study of blood T cell repertoires in COVID-19. The table came from immunoSEQ multiplex PCR; TCRdb's copy has only in-frame clones and leaves some out. The top ten clones hold approximately 0.7% of a sample with around 480,000 clones, approximately 90% of them seen once. Sequencing input: PBMCs or T cells enriched from blood (not recorded which). The receptors originated from a woman under 30 who had recovered from COVID-19.

CDR3 loop: CASSSLQGNYGYTF. The CDR3 DNA reads as TGCGCCAGCAGCTCCTTACAGGGGAACTATGGCTACACCTTC. The gene calls are TRBV5-1 and TRBJ1-2; TRBD1 agrees at 7 bases. The CDR3 has 14 amino acids. Germline values: CDR1 SGHRS, CDR2 YFSETQ. The J segment lost 2 bases and the V segment lost 3 bases, leaving 4 bases of the junction unmatched.

This clone was recorded only once. The V and J genes are TRBV24-1 and TRBJ1-5, with unresolved D. The V end was cut by 3 bases, the J end by 7 bases, with 15 bases between. The CDR3 spans 15 residues. Germline lookup yields CDR1 KGHDR and CDR2 SFDVKD. CDR3 DNA sequence: TGTGCCACCAGTGATCCTCAGGAGGGCAGCCAGCCCCAGCATTTT. Translated: CATSDPQEGSQPQHF.

The V call is TRBV2, the J call TRBJ1-1; perhaps TRBD1 as D (5 bases). CDR1 and CDR2 (germline): SNHLY, FYNNEI. This CDR3 is 15 amino acids long. With 6 bases removed from V and 1 base from J, the gap between germline ends came to 15 bases. CDR3 sequence reads: CASSAGGPKNTEAFF. DNA for the CDR3: TGTGCCAGCAGCGCCGGGGGACCGAAGAACACTGAAGCTTTCTTT.

The V gene is TRBV7-9, the J gene TRBJ2-7, with D maybe TRBD1 (5 bases). Germline-derived CDR1 and CDR2 are SEHNR and FQNEAQ (reference sequence). With 4 bases removed from V and 3 bases from J, the gap between germline ends came to 7 bases. The CDR3 loop spans 12 amino acids. CDR3 loop: CASSYDSYEQYF. The CDR3 DNA follows: TGTGCCAGCAGCTATGACAGCTACGAGCAGTACTTC.

The rearrangement links TRBV6-5 to TRBJ1-5, with 7 bases matching TRBD1. Germline CDR1 and CDR2: MNHEY and SVGAGI. V shed 6 bases, J shed 5 bases, and the junction held 7 bases outside the gene matches. CDR3 size: 14 residues. CDR3 amino acids: CASRVDRADQPQHF. The DNA for the CDR3 is TGTGCCAGCAGGGTCGACAGGGCGGATCAGCCCCAGCATTTT.

V gene TRBV6-5 combines with J gene TRBJ1-1; D is ambiguous. Looked up from germline, CDR1 is MNHEY and CDR2 is SVGAGI. Between the trimmed V and J ends, which lost 2 bases and 1 base, there was a span of 8 bases. The CDR3 has 14 residues. CDR3 coding DNA: TGTGCCAGCAGTTACGAAACAGCGAACACTGAAGCTTTCTTT. It encodes CASSYETANTEAFF.

Here the CDR3 reads CASSQVRDSNEKLFF. CDR3 DNA: TGTGCCAGCAGCCAAGTCCGGGATTCTAATGAAAAACTGTTTTTT. The rearrangement uses TRBV3-1 (or the pseudogene TRBV3-2) and TRBJ1-4; no clear D. V shed 1 base and J shed 3 bases, with 9 bases lying between them. Per germline, CDR1 LGHDT and CDR2 YNNKEL (reference sequence). The CDR3 is 15 residues long.